This T cell receptor (beta chain) came from a study of blood T cell repertoires in COVID-19. In the study overall: Donors in the United States, Italy and Spain gave samples during acute or convalescent COVID-19. Sample material is recorded as cDNA or gDNA derived from T cells, B-cell-depleted T cells, or PBMCs.

Trimming cost V 8 bases and J 3 bases, with 17 bases left between them. The germline CDR1 and CDR2 sequences are MNHEY and SVGAGI. The CDR3 extends over 14 amino acids. Source study methods: Reference gene primer amplification yielded estimated nucleated cell counts. Method: immunoSEQ multiplex PCR; TCRdb's copy keeps in-frame clones and lacks some. V, J and clone size derive from that table, while D and trimming were established from the DNA sequence. The sample carries 200,000 to 250,000 clones, roughly 80% recorded once. The V and J genes are TRBV6-5 and TRBJ2-7; TRBD1 is a possible D gene (5 bases). This TCR was sampled from a human donor in a cohort sampled during active COVID-19. The sequenced sample consisted of peripheral blood. As DNA, the CDR3 is TGTGCCAGCCTACCGTGGGGCAGAAACTACGAGCAGTACTTC. Translated, it gives CASLPWGRNYEQYF.